These 32 T cell receptor beta chains were all obtained from the same sample, sequenced in a study of blood T cell repertoires in COVID-19. The assay was immunoSEQ multiplex PCR, and TCRdb's table has in-frame clones only and misses some. The data contain over 250,000 clones, roughly 85% of them seen just once; the ten biggest clones take up 11%. Sequencing was carried out using peripheral blood. These receptors all stem from a woman in her 70s with acute or convalescent COVID-19.

This chain connects TRBV2 to TRBJ1-3; weak D call: TRBD1 (5 bases). The ends were cut back, 8 bases at V and 1 base at J, with 12 bases in the middle. CDR3 length: 14 residues. Germline CDR1 and CDR2: SNHLY and FYNNEI. The CDR3 loop is CASESGGSGNTIYF. DNA for the CDR3: TGTGCCAGCGAATCTGGGGGGTCTGGAAACACCATATATTTT.

The chain carries TRBV3-1 (or the pseudogene TRBV3-2) and TRBJ2-1; 8 nucleotides match TRBD1. This CDR3 is 15 amino acids long. The V and J ends lost 6 bases and 2 bases, in that order; junction bases with no gene match: 6. Germline lookup yields CDR1 LGHDT and CDR2 YNNKEL (reference sequence). The CDR3 loop reads CASSQGARTYNEQFF. As DNA, the CDR3 is TGTGCCAGCAGTCAGGGGGCTCGGACCTACAATGAGCAGTTCTTC.

The gene calls are TRBV4-2 and TRBJ1-6; TRBD1 is a possible D gene (5 bases). The CDR3 runs 15 residues. The germline V and J ends were trimmed by 1 base and 8 bases, with 12 bases remaining between them. The germline CDR1 and CDR2 sequences are LGHNA and YNFKEQ. The DNA of the CDR3 is TGTGCCAGCAGCCAAGCCCCAGGGAAGGATTCACCCCTCCACTTT. Translating it yields CASSQAPGKDSPLHF.

V is TRBV2 and J is TRBJ1-2; D uncertain. With 11 bases removed from V and 2 bases from J, the gap between germline ends came to 21 bases. Germline CDR1 SNHLY, CDR2 FYNNEI. The CDR3 has 15 amino acids. The CDR3 here is CAPPRSQAPNYGYTF. For the CDR3, the DNA is TGTGCCCCGCCCCGATCCCAGGCCCCGAACTATGGCTACACCTTC.

The chain employs TRBV19 and TRBJ2-6, with D perhaps matching TRBD1 (5 bases). V gave up 11 bases and J gave up 1 base, with 12 bases separating them. Germline CDR1 is LNHDA and CDR2 is SQIVND (reference sequence). This CDR3 spans 14 amino acids. The CDR3 loop reads CAASWTSGANVLTF. CDR3 DNA sequence: TGTGCCGCTTCCTGGACATCTGGGGCCAACGTCCTGACTTTC.

This clone appeared a single time. V and J are TRBV3-1 (or the pseudogene TRBV3-2) and TRBJ2-7; perhaps TRBD1 as D (5 bases). V lost 0 bases and J 0 bases, leaving 9 bases between the germline ends. The length of the CDR3 is 15 residues. Germline values: CDR1 LGHDT, CDR2 YNNKEL (reference sequence). CDR3 sequence (DNA): TGTGCCAGCAGCCAAGATAGGGGTCCCTCCTACGAGCAGTACTTC. It yields the protein CASSQDRGPSYEQYF.

The chain uses TRBV30 and TRBJ2-5, with D possibly TRBD2 on 6 matching bases. Trimming removed 5 bases at V and 3 bases at J, with 25 bases between. Per the germline V gene, CDR1 is GTSNPN and CDR2 is SVGIG (reference sequence). CDR3 length: 17 amino acids. The CDR3 is CAWPGVRASTREETQYF. For the CDR3, the DNA is TGTGCCTGGCCGGGAGTACGGGCTAGCACCCGAGAAGAGACCCAGTACTTC.

CDR3 nucleotides: TGTGCCAGCAGCTGGGGGGGAGCTGGCGGGGAGCTGTTTTTT. Encoded protein: CASSWGGAGGELFF. The chain recombines TRBV7-2 with TRBJ2-2; 7 bases map to TRBD2. Per the germline V gene, CDR1 is SGHTA and CDR2 is FQGNSA. The junction had 6 bases not matched to a gene; V was cut back by 4 bases and J by 7 bases. The CDR3 covers 14 residues.

The J gene is TRBJ1-2, the V gene TRBV24-1, with TRBD1 matching 7 bases. Germline V CDR1 and CDR2: KGHDR, SFDVKD. The CDR3 is 15 amino acids. Unmatched junction bases numbered 10, after V lost 2 bases and J lost 8 bases. CDR3 bases: TGTGCCACCAGTGATTCCCCTCGGGGGACAGCCGGCTACACCTTC. This translates into CATSDSPRGTAGYTF.

As concerns this clone: Other DNA sequences of this sample code for an identical CDR3. The CDR3 here is CASGRGYEQYF. The CDR3 DNA follows: TGTGCCAGCGGCAGGGGCTACGAGCAGTACTTC. The chain couples TRBV6-5 to TRBJ2-7; maybe TRBD1 (6 bases). Trimming took 8 bases from V and 3 from J, leaving 8 bases between them. This CDR3 comprises 11 residues. The V gene's germline CDR1 is MNHEY and CDR2 SVGAGI.

V gene TRBV4-1 combines with J gene TRBJ2-1; D gene ambiguous. The ends were cut back, 7 bases at V and 0 bases at J, with 16 bases in the middle. CDR1 is MGHRA and CDR2 is YSYEKL in the germline V gene. The CDR3 totals 16 residues. The CDR3 loop reads CASKPLDTLSYNEQFF. CDR3 nucleotides: TGCGCCAGCAAACCCCTTGACACGCTCTCCTACAATGAGCAGTTCTTC.

The chain is built from TRBV2 and TRBJ1-1; D gene ambiguous. The CDR3 spans 11 residues. The germline V gene encodes CDR1 SNHLY and CDR2 FYNNEI. Deletions cut 11 bases from V and 6 bases from J, with 13 bases between. CDR3 sequence reads: CAGRRAAEAFF. In DNA form, the CDR3 reads TGTGCCGGGAGACGGGCGGCTGAAGCTTTCTTT.

This chain connects TRBV10-3 to TRBJ2-7; TRBD2 matches at 10 bases. V shed 10 bases and J 6 bases; nucleotides not matched to a gene: 9. Per germline, CDR1 ENHRY and CDR2 SYGVKD. The CDR3 length is 13 residues. The CDR3: CATRAGGQGEQYF. CDR3 coding DNA: TGTGCCACCCGAGCGGGGGGGCAGGGCGAGCAGTACTTC.

The V call is TRBV3-1 (or the pseudogene TRBV3-2), the J call TRBJ1-4; D is perhaps TRBD1 (6 bases). The V gene lost 3 bases and the J gene lost 4 bases, with 12 bases spanning the gap. This CDR3 is built from 15 residues. Germline CDR1 LGHDT, CDR2 YNNKEL (reference sequence). The CDR3: CASSHGGQLNEKLFF. DNA of the CDR3: TGTGCCAGCAGCCACGGAGGACAGCTTAATGAAAAACTGTTTTTT.

The chain combines TRBV6-5 with TRBJ1-2, with D perhaps TRBD1 (6 bases). V lost 0 bases and J 4 bases, leaving 12 bases between the germline ends. The germline V gene has CDR1 MNHEY and CDR2 SVGAGI. This CDR3 is built from 15 residues. The CDR3, as DNA: TGTGCCAGCAGTTACTCGTACAGGGCGATCTATGGCTACACCTTC. It specifies CASSYSYRAIYGYTF.

The rearrangement joins TRBV18 to TRBJ2-7, with D perhaps TRBD2 (7 bases). Germline V CDR1 and CDR2: KGHSH, LQKENI. Trimming removed 3 bases at V and 0 bases at J, with 12 bases between. This CDR3 contains 15 residues. The DNA for the CDR3 is TGTGCCAGCTCACCGGGGGCGGGGGCCTCCTACGAGCAGTACTTC. Its translation: CASSPGAGASYEQYF.

There are a few counts of this clone. J is TRBJ2-1 and V is TRBV30, with D uncertain. Germline V gives CDR1 GTSNPN, CDR2 SVGIG (reference sequence). Trimming pared 5 bases from V and 4 bases from J, leaving 12 bases between. The length of the CDR3 is 13 residues. The CDR3 region is CAWSRPPYNEQFF. In nucleotides, the CDR3 is TGTGCCTGGTCCCGTCCCCCTTACAATGAGCAGTTCTTC.

The chain joins TRBV12-5 to TRBJ1-2, with D possibly matching TRBD1 (6 bases). The CDR3 consists of 14 residues. V was shortened by 6 bases and J by 1 base, with 12 bases between the two germline ends. Germline V gene data show CDR1 as LGHNT and CDR2 as FRNRAP. CDR3 sequence: CASGKKDSNYGYTF. CDR3 in DNA: TGTGCTAGTGGCAAGAAGGACAGTAACTATGGCTACACCTTC.

The gene calls are TRBV7-9 and TRBJ1-4; tentatively, D is TRBD1 (5 bases). The CDR3 is made up of 15 amino acids. V lost 1 base to trimming and J lost 3 bases, with 9 bases between them. The germline V gene has CDR1 SEHNR and CDR2 FQNEAQ (reference sequence). CDR3 protein: CASSLVGRSNEKLFF. The CDR3 DNA reads as TGTGCCAGCAGCTTAGTGGGGCGGTCTAATGAAAAACTGTTTTTT.

The chain has TRBV11-3 and TRBJ2-7; 9 bases are shared with TRBD2. Germline assignment: CDR1 SGHNT and CDR2 YENEEA. This CDR3 is built from 19 residues. V lost 5 bases and J lost 1; bases outside the gene matches: 18. The CDR3 bases are TGTGCCAGCAGCCTTTTAGAGCGGGGGGCCACACTGGGGTCCTACGAGCAGTACTTC. Translation gives CASSLLERGATLGSYEQYF.

Remarks on this clone: The identical CDR3 is also encoded by other nucleotide sequences in the sample. CDR3 coding DNA: TGTGCCAGCAGCTTCTGGACAGATAATTCACCCCTCCACTTT. It specifies CASSFWTDNSPLHF. The rearrangement joins TRBV11-2 to TRBJ1-6; a possible D gene is TRBD1 (6 bases). Germline V gene lookup returns CDR1 SGHAT and CDR2 FQNNGV. The CDR3 loop spans 14 amino acids. Trimming removed 3 bases from V and 5 bases from J, with 8 bases in between.

A word on this clone: Within the sample, other DNA sequences also encode this same CDR3. The V call is TRBV5-1, the J call TRBJ1-1; D is unresolved. This CDR3 contains 15 residues. In germline, CDR1 is SGHRS, CDR2 YFSETQ. Trimming took off 0 bases at V and 0 bases at J, with 9 bases between the two ends. The CDR3 loop is CASSLAAGLNTEAFF. CDR3 in DNA: TGCGCCAGCAGCTTGGCAGCAGGCTTGAACACTGAAGCTTTCTTT.

This clone appeared a few times. The V call is TRBV5-1, the J call TRBJ1-5; 9 bases are a match to TRBD1. The CDR3 is 16 residues long. Germline CDR1 SGHRS, CDR2 YFSETQ. The junction had 8 bases not matched to a gene; V was cut back by 0 bases and J by 7 bases. CDR3 DNA sequence: TGCGCCAGCAGCTTGGGTACAGGGGGCCCTGGGCAGCCCCAGCATTTT. Protein product: CASSLGTGGPGQPQHF.

The chain joins TRBV6-6 to TRBJ1-2; the match to TRBD1 covers 7 bases. The CDR3 runs 14 residues. Germline loops: CDR1 MNHNY, CDR2 SVGAGI (reference sequence). With V trimmed by 6 bases and J by 0 bases, 4 bases remained unmatched. In DNA, the CDR3 is TGTGCCAGCAGCCGGGACAGAGCTAACTATGGCTACACCTTC. Translated: CASSRDRANYGYTF.

The rearrangement uses TRBV11-3 and TRBJ1-1, with D unresolved. The CDR3 runs 13 residues. CDR1 is SGHNT and CDR2 is YENEEA in the germline V gene. Trimming pared 1 base from V and 8 bases from J, leaving 11 bases between. CDR3 protein: CASSLASYSEAFF. The CDR3 DNA follows: TGTGCCAGCAGCTTAGCGAGTTACTCAGAAGCTTTCTTT.

The chain has TRBV29-1 and TRBJ1-1; 8 nucleotides align to TRBD1. Losses at the gene ends were 7 bases for V and 6 bases for J; bases not matched to a gene: 10. This CDR3 comprises 13 residues. CDR1 SQVTM and CDR2 ANQGSEA come from the germline V gene. The CDR3 nucleotides are TGCAGCGCCGGGGACAGGAACCCCCCTGAAGCTTTCTTT. Its protein is CSAGDRNPPEAFF.

This clone has more than one count but fewer than ten. CDR3 DNA sequence: TGCAGCGGGGCTTCGGGACAGGGAACTGAAGCTTTCTTT. It translates to CSGASGQGTEAFF. This sequence joins TRBV29-1 and TRBJ1-1, with 9 bases matching TRBD1. J gave up 5 bases and V 7 bases, and 8 bases lay outside the gene matches. Germline CDR1 is SQVTM and CDR2 is ANQGSEA. The CDR3 is 13 residues long.

The V gene is TRBV18, the J gene TRBJ2-4, with 8 nucleotides matching TRBD1. Germline CDR1 and CDR2: KGHSH and LQKENI. The V segment lost 0 bases and the J segment 0 bases; nucleotides outside the gene matches: 7. This CDR3 is 18 amino acids long. CDR3 bases: TGTGCCAGCTCACCACCGTCTCGGGGACAGGTAGCCAAAAACATTCAGTACTTC. Protein: CASSPPSRGQVAKNIQYF.

The chain is built from TRBV28 and TRBJ2-5, with 10 bases aligning to TRBD2. Trimming took 6 bases from V and 0 from J; bases not matched to a gene: 13. There are 18 residues in the CDR3. The germline V gene has CDR1 MDHEN and CDR2 SYDVKM. The CDR3 sequence is CASSAPKGSGRYQETQYF. Written as DNA, the CDR3 is TGTGCCAGCAGCGCGCCCAAGGGTAGCGGGAGGTACCAAGAGACCCAGTACTTC.

This sequence joins TRBV18 and TRBJ1-3; TRBD1 agrees at 8 bases. Trimming removed 6 bases from V and 3 bases from J; junction bases left unmatched: 10. Germline CDR1 KGHSH, CDR2 LQKENI. The CDR3 sequence is 16 residues long. The DNA of the CDR3 is TGTGCCAGCTCGAACGCCGGGACAGGTTTTGGAAACACCATATATTTT. This gives the protein CASSNAGTGFGNTIYF.

V is TRBV6-6 and J is TRBJ2-5, with a possible D match to TRBD2 (7 bases). CDR1 is MNHNY and CDR2 is SVGAGI in the germline V gene (reference sequence). This CDR3 has 14 residues. The ends were cut back, 6 bases at V and 4 bases at J, with 15 bases in the middle. Here the CDR3 DNA reads TGTGCCAGCAGAATAGGGGGGGGCCGAGAGACCCAGTACTTC. It translates to CASRIGGGRETQYF.

The chain joins TRBV12-5 to TRBJ2-1; D is possibly TRBD1 (6 bases). CDR3 length: 15 amino acids. V was shortened by 5 bases and J by 10 bases, with 21 bases between the two germline ends. The germline gives CDR1 LGHNT, CDR2 FRNRAP. Written as DNA, the CDR3 is TGTGCTAGTGGTCATGGACAGCCCCCACGTCCGGAGCAGTTCTTC. This translates into CASGHGQPPRPEQFF.